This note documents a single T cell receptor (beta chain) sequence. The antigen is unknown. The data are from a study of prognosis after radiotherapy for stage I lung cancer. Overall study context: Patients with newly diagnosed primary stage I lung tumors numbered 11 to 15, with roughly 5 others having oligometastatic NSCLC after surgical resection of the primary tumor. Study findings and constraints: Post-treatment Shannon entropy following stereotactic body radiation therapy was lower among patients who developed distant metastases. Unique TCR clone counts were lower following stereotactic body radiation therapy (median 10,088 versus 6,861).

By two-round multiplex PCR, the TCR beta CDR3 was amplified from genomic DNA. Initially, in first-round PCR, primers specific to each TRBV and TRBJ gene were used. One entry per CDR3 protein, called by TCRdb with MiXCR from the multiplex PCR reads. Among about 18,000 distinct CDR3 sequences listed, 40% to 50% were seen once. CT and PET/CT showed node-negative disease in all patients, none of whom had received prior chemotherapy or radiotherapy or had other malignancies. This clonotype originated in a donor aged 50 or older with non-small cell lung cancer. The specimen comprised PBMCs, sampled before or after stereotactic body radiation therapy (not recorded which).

The CDR3 protein is CNGSDRVNYGYTF. DNA of the CDR3: TGTAACGGCAGTGACAGGGTGAACTATGGCTACACCTTC. This chain joins TRBV2 and TRBJ1-2; 7 nucleotides line up with TRBD1. The length of the CDR3 is 13 residues. Germline-derived CDR1 and CDR2 are SNHLY and FYNNEI.